This TCR beta chain is drawn from a study of beta chain features in type 1 diabetes. Study findings and constraints: Any HLA type influence on TCRB rearrangement was left unresolved here. Significant though moderate, a shortening of TCRB CDR3s appeared in all four CD4+ subsets of Type 1 diabetes patients.

As concerns this clone: Its antigen remains unknown.

This CDR3 has 12 amino acids. The V and J ends lost 5 bases and 3 bases respectively, with 10 bases between them. Per the germline V gene, CDR1 is GTSNPN and CDR2 is SVGIG (reference sequence). Sorted cells reached over 95% purity in every population. The study reverse transcribed the entire isolated RNA, so it sequenced expressed TCRB transcripts. Assay used: immunoSEQ multiplex PCR; TCRdb lists only in-frame clones, some missing. The sample includes about 660,000 clones, about 14% of them seen just once. The chain couples TRBV30 to TRBJ1-1; D is uncertain. The TCR comes from a man younger than 35 with type 1 diabetes. The specimen was naive CD4+ T cells from blood. The CDR3 nucleotides read TGTGCCTGGTTCCCGGGCTACACTGAAGCTTTCTTT. Translation: CAWFPGYTEAFF.